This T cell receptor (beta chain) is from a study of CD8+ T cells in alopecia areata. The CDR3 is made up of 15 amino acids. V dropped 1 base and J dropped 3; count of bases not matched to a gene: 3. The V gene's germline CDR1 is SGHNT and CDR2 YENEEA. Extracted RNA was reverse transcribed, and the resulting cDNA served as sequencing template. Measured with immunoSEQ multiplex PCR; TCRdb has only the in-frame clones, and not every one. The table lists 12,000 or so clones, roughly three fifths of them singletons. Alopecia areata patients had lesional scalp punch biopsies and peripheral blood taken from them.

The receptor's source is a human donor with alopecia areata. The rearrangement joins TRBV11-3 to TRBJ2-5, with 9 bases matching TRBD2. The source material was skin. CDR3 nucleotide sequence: TGTGCCAGCAGCTTAGGGACTAGCGCTAAAGAGACCCAGTACTTC. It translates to CASSLGTSAKETQYF.